A single sample is the source of the 2 T cell receptor beta chains below, sequenced in a study of OX40 agonist ivuxolimab in advanced cancers. Produced via immunoSEQ multiplex PCR; TCRdb's table is partial and in-frame only. This table has 100,000 to 140,000 clones, roughly 90% appearing once. The material was CD4+ or CD8+ T cells sorted from blood, obtained in a trial of the OX40 agonist ivuxolimab. The source of these receptors is an adult with an advanced solid tumor such as melanoma, head and neck, liver or kidney cancer.

This chain links TRBV7-8 with TRBJ1-3; the D gene is possibly TRBD1 (5 bases). V was pared by 3 bases and J by 2 bases, with 8 bases between. CDR3 size: 14 residues. In germline, CDR1 is SGHVS, CDR2 FQNEAQ. The CDR3 nucleotides read TGTGCCAGCAGCTTGGCGGGGCCTGGAAACACCATATATTTT. Translation: CASSLAGPGNTIYF.

This clone was seen only once. The V and J genes are TRBV19 and TRBJ2-7; no firm D call. CDR1 and CDR2 from the germline V gene are LNHDA and SQIVND (reference sequence). The CDR3 sequence is 15 residues long. Trimming removed 5 bases from V and 3 bases from J, with 17 bases in between. CDR3 coding DNA: TGTGCCAGTAGTCCCGAAGTGTTAGAGGTCTACGAGCAGTACTTC. Amino acids: CASSPEVLEVYEQYF.